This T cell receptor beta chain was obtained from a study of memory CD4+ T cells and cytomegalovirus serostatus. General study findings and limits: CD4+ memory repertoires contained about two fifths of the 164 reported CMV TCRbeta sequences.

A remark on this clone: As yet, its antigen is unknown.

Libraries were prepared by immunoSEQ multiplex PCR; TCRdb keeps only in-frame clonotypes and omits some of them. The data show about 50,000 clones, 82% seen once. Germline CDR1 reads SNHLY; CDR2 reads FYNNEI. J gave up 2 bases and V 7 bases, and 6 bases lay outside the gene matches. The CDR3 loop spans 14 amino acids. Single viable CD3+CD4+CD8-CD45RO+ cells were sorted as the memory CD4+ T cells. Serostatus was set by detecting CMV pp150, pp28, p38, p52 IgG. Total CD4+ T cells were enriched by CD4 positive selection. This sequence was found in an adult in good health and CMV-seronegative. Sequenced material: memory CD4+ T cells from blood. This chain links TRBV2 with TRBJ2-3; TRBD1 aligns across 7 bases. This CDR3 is CASTSGQTTDTQYF. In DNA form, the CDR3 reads TGTGCCAGCACCTCGGGACAGACCACAGATACGCAGTATTTT.